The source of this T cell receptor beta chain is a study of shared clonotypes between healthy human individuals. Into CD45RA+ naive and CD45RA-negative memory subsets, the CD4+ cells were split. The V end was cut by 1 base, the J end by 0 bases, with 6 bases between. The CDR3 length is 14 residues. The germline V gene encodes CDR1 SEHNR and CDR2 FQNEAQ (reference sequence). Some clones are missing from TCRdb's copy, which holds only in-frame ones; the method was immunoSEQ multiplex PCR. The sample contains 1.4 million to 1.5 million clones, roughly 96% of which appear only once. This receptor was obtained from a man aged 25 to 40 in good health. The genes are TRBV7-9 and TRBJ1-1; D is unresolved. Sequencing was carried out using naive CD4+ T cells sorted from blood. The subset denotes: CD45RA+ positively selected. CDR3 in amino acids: CASSLGNMNTEAFF. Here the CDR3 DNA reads TGTGCCAGCAGCTTAGGAAATATGAACACTGAAGCTTTCTTT.